This T cell receptor (beta chain) was recovered during a study of cytomegalovirus exposure and HLA in healthy donors. The V gene lost 0 bases and the J gene lost 7 bases, with 13 bases spanning the gap. Germline lookup yields CDR1 MNHEY and CDR2 SMNVEV (reference sequence). The CDR3 spans 15 residues. This clone was counted once. Data came from immunoSEQ multiplex PCR; TCRdb stores just in-frame clones and leaves some out. The sample carries 150,000 to 200,000 clones, approximately 87% recorded once. This clonotype was sampled from a woman aged 25 to 45 in good health and CMV-seronegative. The chain uses TRBV27 and TRBJ2-1; D is ambiguous. The sample taken for sequencing was PBMCs. CDR3 in amino acids: CASSLSGTGLNEQFF. CDR3 nucleotide sequence: TGTGCCAGCAGTTTATCGGGTACTGGTTTAAATGAGCAGTTCTTC.